These 8 T cell receptor beta chains share one sample of origin, sequenced in a study of T and B cells in COVID-19 patients. TRB was amplified from around 250-500 ng of blood genomic DNA. BIOMED2 TRB-A/B primer pools were used in multiplex TRB PCR. MiXCR was run by TCRdb on the multiplex PCR reads, yielding one entry per CDR3 protein. The sample lists 4,500 or so distinct CDR3 sequences, approximately 30% occurring once. Sample: blood. These receptors all come from a human donor with active COVID-19.

The rearrangement uses TRBV21-1 and TRBJ1-1. TRBV21-1 is a pseudogene segment. The CDR3 loop spans 15 amino acids. CDR3 amino acids: CASSKDCDIRTEAFF. CDR3 bases: TGTGCCAGCAGCAAAGACTGCGACATTAGGACTGAAGCTTTCTTT.

This chain connects TRBV21-1 to TRBJ1-1; the table's D call of TRBD1 was not tested on the DNA. TRBV21-1 is listed as a pseudogene. The CDR3 totals 16 residues. The CDR3 loop reads CASSKGFRGTNTEAFF. The DNA for the CDR3 is TGTGCCAGCAGCAAAGGCTTTCGAGGGACGAACACTGAAGCTTTCTTT.

This clonotype qualifies as medium-sized. The chain combines TRBV27 with TRBJ2-1; 9 bases are a match to TRBD1. This CDR3 comprises 15 residues. Trimming removed 7 bases from V and 8 bases from J; junction bases left unmatched: 12. Germline CDR1 reads MNHEY; CDR2 reads SMNVEV (reference sequence). The DNA for the CDR3 is TGTGCCAGCAACCGACCGGGACAGGGTAATCATGAGCAGTTCTTC. It yields the protein CASNRPGQGNHEQFF.

In this sample, this clonotype is medium-sized. The chain uses TRBV5-4 and TRBJ2-6, with 10 bases aligning to TRBD1. Losses at the gene ends were 4 bases for V and 1 base for J; bases not matched to a gene: 5. The germline CDR1 and CDR2 sequences are SGHNT and YYREEE (reference sequence). The CDR3 is 17 amino acids. In nucleotides, the CDR3 is TGTGCCAGCAGCAAAGGGACAGGGGTATCTGGGGCCAACGTCCTGACTTTC. Its protein is CASSKGTGVSGANVLTF.

By share, this clonotype ranks as medium-sized. This chain uses TRBV18 with TRBJ2-7, with TRBD1 identical over 8 bases. The CDR3 is made up of 15 amino acids. V lost 4 bases, J lost 3 bases, and 8 bases stayed unmatched. The germline V gene has CDR1 KGHSH and CDR2 LQKENI. CDR3 protein: CASSLGQAEVYEQYF. Written as DNA, the CDR3 is TGTGCCAGCTCACTGGGACAGGCCGAAGTCTACGAGCAGTACTTC.

This clonotype is medium-sized by share. This chain links TRBV12-3 or TRBV12-4 with TRBJ1-1; no clear D gene. This CDR3 has 16 residues. V lost 3 bases and J lost 4, with 18 bases in between. The CDR3 spells CASSFSMSPWGTEAFF. The CDR3 bases are TGTGCCAGCAGTTTTTCCATGAGCCCTTGGGGCACTGAAGCTTTCTTT.

This clonotype appeared a few times. The chain recombines TRBV12-3 or TRBV12-4 with TRBJ1-1; D may be TRBD1 (5 bases). CDR3 length equals 11 residues. Trimming removed 2 bases from V and 10 bases from J, with 8 bases in between. As DNA, the CDR3 is TGTGCCAGCAGTTTATGGGGGACAGCTTTCTTT. It translates to CASSLWGTAFF.

The sample holds a few counts of this clonotype. The rearrangement uses TRBV9 and TRBJ2-5; 12 bases line up with TRBD1. Trimming took 7 bases from V and 5 from J; bases not matched to a gene: 6. Germline V lookup: CDR1 SGDLS, CDR2 YYNGEE. The CDR3 is made up of 14 amino acids. The chain's CDR3 is CASGGTGGEETQYF. The CDR3 nucleotides read TGTGCCAGCGGCGGGACAGGGGGCGAGGAGACCCAGTACTTC.